The rows below give T cell receptor beta chains drawn from one sample of a study of prognosis after radiotherapy for stage I lung cancer. One entry per CDR3 protein, called by TCRdb with MiXCR from the multiplex PCR reads. Of about 16,000 distinct CDR3 sequences in the sample, about 43% are singletons; the top ten hold around 47%. Material: PBMCs, obtained before or after stereotactic body radiation therapy (not recorded which). The receptor source for this set is a donor over 45 with non-small cell lung cancer. The CDR3 runs from the conserved cysteine through the conserved F or W. The D gene is left open where the match is weak. Some rows have no size entry. The others give once, few or many, or a class for an expanded clone.

>.|TRBV6-2/TRBV6-3|medium-sized|TRBJ2-7
CASSYGFPLEQYF
>.|TRBV10-1|.|TRBJ2-7
CASGPSGYEQYF
>.|TRBV30|many|TRBJ1-5
CAWSVQQGGNQPQHF
>.|TRBV6-5|medium-sized|TRBJ2-7
CASSSSKTHEQYF
>.|TRBV12-3/TRBV12-4|.|TRBJ1-2
CASSPRFYGYTF
>TRBD2|TRBV28|.|TRBJ2-2
CASSPLGLAGDTGELFF
>.|TRBV6-1|.|TRBJ1-2
CASSVVGLYGYTF
>.|TRBV20-1|.|TRBJ2-2
CSATNSLQELFF
>TRBD1|TRBV24-1|.|TRBJ1-5
CATSEAGTVANQPQHF
>.|TRBV28|.|TRBJ2-1
CASNTGGSYNEQFF
>.|TRBV4-1|many|TRBJ2-7
CASSQDEKRRPLTYEQYF
>.|TRBV6-5|.|TRBJ2-7
CASSLRGYEQYF
>.|TRBV5-1|few|TRBJ1-1
CASSVTGAPKRGLNTEAFF
>.|TRBV18|.|TRBJ1-1
CASSPNQVTEAFF
>.|TRBV5-1|many|TRBJ2-3
CASSSSPTDTQYF
>.|TRBV6-2/TRBV6-3|many|TRBJ2-2
CASSEYGTGELFF
>TRBD1|TRBV25-1|.|TRBJ2-2
CASSDVQGVTGELFF
>.|TRBV6-1|many|TRBJ2-7
CATSVRQENEQYF
>TRBD2|TRBV7-6|many|TRBJ2-1
CASSLVVAGGHNEQFF
>.|TRBV6-9|.|TRBJ2-6
CASIYNSGANVMTF
>.|TRBV27|.|TRBJ2-5
CASSLAWPQQETQYF
>.|TRBV10-3|many|TRBJ2-7
CAISASRGMTFSGSYEQYF
>.|TRBV24-1|.|TRBJ2-6
CATGRKGVGANVLTF
>.|TRBV3-1|many|TRBJ1-6
CASSPSRTPNSPLHF
>.|TRBV19|few|TRBJ2-2
CASSFMSGTGELFF
>TRBD1|TRBV20-1|many|TRBJ1-2
CSAIKQGTNYGYTF
>.|TRBV20-1|.|TRBJ2-1
CSATEQGWRNYNEQFF
>.|TRBV28|.|TRBJ1-2
CASSFLGGGYTF
>TRBD2|TRBV6-2/TRBV6-3|medium-sized|TRBJ2-3
CASSDSGSSDTQYF
>TRBD1|TRBV28|many|TRBJ2-1
CASSSRTGAYNEQFF
>.|TRBV7-9|.|TRBJ2-2
CASSLLPNTGELFF
>.|TRBV20-1|.|TRBJ2-1
CSARGSSRYNEQFF
>.|TRBV11-1|many|TRBJ2-7
CASSGTSYEQYF